This passage covers 21 T cell receptor beta chains from one sample sequenced in a study of cytotoxic CD8 clonotypes in ibrutinib-treated CLL. Profiled with immunoSEQ multiplex PCR; TCRdb holds only in-frame clones, not every one. The data hold about 92,000 clones, with over 60% observed a single time. The sequencing here drew on PBMCs, taken after 24 months of ibrutinib treatment. These receptor sequences come from a human donor with chronic lymphocytic leukemia.

The chain recombines TRBV27 with TRBJ2-5; perhaps TRBD2 as D (5 bases). Germline assignment: CDR1 MNHEY and CDR2 SMNVEV (reference sequence). V shed 0 bases and J shed 5 bases, with 7 bases lying between them. This CDR3 has 13 residues. The CDR3 region has the DNA TGTGCCAGCAGTTTATCTGGGAGCGAGACCCAGTACTTC. Protein sequence: CASSLSGSETQYF.

The chain couples TRBV28 to TRBJ2-7, with 7 bases identical to TRBD2. This CDR3 is built from 16 residues. Per the germline V gene, CDR1 is MDHEN and CDR2 is SYDVKM. The V segment lost 3 bases and the J segment 2 bases; nucleotides outside the gene matches: 10. DNA for the CDR3: TGTGCCAGCAGTTTCTCCGGCCTAGCGGAGACCTACGAGCAGTACTTC. Translating it yields CASSFSGLAETYEQYF.

The chain recombines TRBV29-1 with TRBJ1-2, with D perhaps TRBD1 (6 bases). V was shortened by 5 bases and J by 8 bases, with 18 bases between the two germline ends. This CDR3 has 13 residues. CDR1 is SQVTM, CDR2 ANQGSEA, per germline. Here the CDR3 DNA reads TGCAGCGTTAAACAGACAGGAGGAGAGGGCTACACCTTC. Translating gives CSVKQTGGEGYTF. Full variable domain (missing parts from reference TRBV29-1 and TRBJ1-2): SAVISQKPSRDICQRGTSLTIQCQVDSQVTMMFWYRQQPGQSLTLIATANQGSEATYESGFVIDKFPISRPNLTFSTLTVSNMSPEDSSIYLCSVKQTGGEGYTFGSGTRLTVV.

The table lists this clone with a count of one. The chain combines TRBV5-1 with TRBJ2-7, with TRBD2 matching 9 bases. Losses at the gene ends were 0 bases for V and 2 bases for J; bases not matched to a gene: 6. CDR3 size: 16 residues. Germline values: CDR1 SGHRS, CDR2 YFSETQ. CDR3 loop: CASSLVVAGAAYEQYF. The CDR3 DNA reads as TGCGCCAGCAGCTTGGTCGTAGCGGGGGCCGCCTACGAGCAGTACTTC.

The genes are TRBV19 and TRBJ2-2; D not certain. Germline V gene lookup returns CDR1 LNHDA and CDR2 SQIVND (reference sequence). This CDR3 has 15 residues. The ends were cut back, 5 bases at V and 0 bases at J, with 10 bases in the middle. DNA for the CDR3: TGTGCCAGTAGTCGGCTAGGTACGAACACCGGGGAGCTGTTTTTT. This codes for CASSRLGTNTGELFF. Based on the CDR3 plus reference TRBV19 and TRBJ2-2, the full variable domain is DGGITQSPKYLFRKEGQNVTLSCEQNLNHDAMYWYRQDPGQGLRLIYYSQIVNDFQKGDIAEGYSVSREKKESFPLTVTSAQKNPTAFYLCASSRLGTNTGELFFGEGSRLTVL.

In this sample, this clone turned up once. The chain joins TRBV6-5 to TRBJ2-7, with 11 bases aligning to TRBD2. The V gene's germline CDR1 is MNHEY and CDR2 SVGAGI. After removal of 7 bases from V and 0 bases from J, the junction contained 2 bases not matched to a gene. The CDR3 consists of 14 residues. Here the CDR3 DNA reads TGTGCCAGCAAAGGGACTAGCGGCTCCTACGAGCAGTACTTC. Protein sequence: CASKGTSGSYEQYF.

The genes are TRBV18 and TRBJ1-5, with unresolved D. Germline V gene sequence: CDR1 KGHSH, CDR2 LQKENI. This CDR3 spans 16 amino acids. V was cut by 0 bases and J by 3 bases, with 12 bases left in between. CDR3 region: CASSPPGLVANQPQHF. CDR3 nucleotide sequence: TGTGCCAGCTCACCACCAGGGCTGGTAGCCAATCAGCCCCAGCATTTT. The variable domain in full, with the rest retrieved from reference TRBV18 and TRBJ1-5, is NAGVMQNPRHLVRRRGQEARLRCSPMKGHSHVYWYRQLPEEGLKFMVYLQKENIIDESGMPKERFSAEFPKEGPSILRIQQVVRGDSAAYFCASSPPGLVANQPQHFGDGTRLSIL.

The chain has TRBV6-6 and TRBJ1-6, with a weak D call TRBD1 (5 bases). CDR1 MNHNY and CDR2 SVGAGI come from the germline V gene (reference sequence). This CDR3 comprises 13 residues. V lost 2 bases, J lost 12 bases, and 11 bases lay in between. CDR3 DNA: TGTGCCAGCAGTTACCTGGGGACGGGACCCCTCCACTTT. Encoded protein: CASSYLGTGPLHF.

V gene TRBV11-2 combines with J gene TRBJ2-7; 11 bases line up with TRBD2. CDR1 is SGHAT and CDR2 is FQNNGV in the germline V gene. V was pared by 5 bases and J by 5 bases, with 8 bases of the junction left unmatched. The CDR3 loop spans 15 amino acids. CDR3 in DNA: TGTGCCAGCAGCGAAATGACTAGCGGGACTGACGAGCAGTACTTC. This translates into CASSEMTSGTDEQYF.

The CDR3 nucleotides are TGCGCCAGCAGCTTGGGGGCGCATTTGAACACCGGGGAGCTGTTTTTT. It encodes CASSLGAHLNTGELFF. The chain employs TRBV5-1 and TRBJ2-2; D unclear. Germline loops: CDR1 SGHRS, CDR2 YFSETQ. CDR3 length equals 16 residues. V dropped 0 bases and J dropped 1 base, with 10 bases sitting between them.

V usage is TRBV20-1 and J usage is TRBJ2-3; D is ambiguous. Germline V gene sequence: CDR1 DFQATT, CDR2 SNEGSKA (reference sequence). The CDR3 has 11 residues. V lost 7 bases to trimming and J lost 1 base, with 6 bases between them. CDR3 DNA: TGCAGTGTTGAGGGCACAGATACGCAGTATTTT. This codes for CSVEGTDTQYF.

This chain joins TRBV7-3 and TRBJ2-3, with unresolved D. V shed 5 bases and J shed 0 bases, with 6 bases lying between them. This CDR3 region has 13 residues. Per germline, CDR1 SGHTA and CDR2 FQGTGA. The chain's CDR3 is CASSRASTDTQYF. In nucleotides, the CDR3 is TGTGCCAGCAGCCGTGCTAGCACAGATACGCAGTATTTT.

This rearrangement joins TRBV5-6 to TRBJ2-1; D gene unclear. The germline V gene encodes CDR1 SGHDT and CDR2 YYEEEE. Between the trimmed V and J ends, which lost 2 bases and 10 bases, there was a span of 10 bases. The CDR3 has 12 residues. The CDR3 loop is CASSFLGYEQFF. The CDR3 bases are TGTGCCAGCAGCTTTCTAGGGTACGAGCAGTTCTTC.

This clone has only a few counts. The chain has TRBV13 and TRBJ2-2; 10 nucleotides agree with TRBD2. Germline V gene data show CDR1 as PRHDT and CDR2 as FYEKMQ (reference sequence). CDR3 size: 16 residues. Trimming removed 2 bases from V and 8 bases from J; junction bases left unmatched: 8. Here the CDR3 DNA reads TGTGCCAGCAGCTTATTGCTAGCGGGAGTTGCGGGGGAGCTGTTTTTT. Residues: CASSLLLAGVAGELFF.

The CDR3 nucleotides read TGTGCCAGCAGTGAACTCTCAGGGCGGATTGGCTACACCTTC. The encoded protein is CASSELSGRIGYTF. The chain is built from TRBV6-1 and TRBJ1-2, with D possibly being TRBD1 (5 bases). V was clipped by 2 bases and J by 7 bases, with 14 bases between them. Looked up from germline, CDR1 is MNHNS and CDR2 is SASEGT. CDR3 length: 14 residues.

This clone has just a few counts. The chain has TRBV15 and TRBJ1-6, with unresolved D. Germline lookup yields CDR1 LNHNV and CDR2 YYDKDF (reference sequence). This CDR3 is 16 amino acids long. V gave up 0 bases and J gave up 4 bases, with 10 bases separating them. CDR3 amino acids: CATSRDMGTYNSPLHF. The CDR3 region has the DNA TGTGCCACCAGCAGAGATATGGGAACTTATAATTCACCCCTCCACTTT.

J is TRBJ1-5 and V is TRBV19; maybe TRBD1 (5 bases). The germline V gene has CDR1 LNHDA and CDR2 SQIVND (reference sequence). The V end was cut by 0 bases, the J end by 1 base, with 16 bases between. The CDR3 totals 18 residues. Here the CDR3 DNA reads TGTGCCAGTAGTATAGACGGCAGGGTGGGGGTCAGCAATCAGCCCCAGCATTTT. It encodes CASSIDGRVGVSNQPQHF. Looking up the rest from reference TRBV19 and TRBJ1-5 gives the full variable domain: DGGITQSPKYLFRKEGQNVTLSCEQNLNHDAMYWYRQDPGQGLRLIYYSQIVNDFQKGDIAEGYSVSREKKESFPLTVTSAQKNPTAFYLCASSIDGRVGVSNQPQHFGDGTRLSIL.

This clone showed up many times. The V call is TRBV27, the J call TRBJ2-3; a possible D gene is TRBD1 (6 bases). V was cut by 7 bases and J by 9 bases, with 17 bases left in between. The CDR3 runs to 13 residues. Germline-derived CDR1 and CDR2 are MNHEY and SMNVEV (reference sequence). In nucleotides, the CDR3 is TGTGCCAGCACTCTCCGCCAGGGGATGACGCAGTATTTT. As protein: CASTLRQGMTQYF.

The rearrangement uses TRBV19 and TRBJ2-3; D may be TRBD1 (6 bases). The germline V and J ends were trimmed by 10 bases and 3 bases, with 17 bases remaining between them. Looked up from germline, CDR1 is LNHDA and CDR2 is SQIVND (reference sequence). The CDR3 sequence is 14 residues long. Written as DNA, the CDR3 is TGTGCCACACAAGACAGGTCCCGAACAGATACGCAGTATTTT. This translates into CATQDRSRTDTQYF.

V gene TRBV20-1 combines with J gene TRBJ2-1; D unresolved. The CDR3 consists of 10 residues. Germline V gene sequence: CDR1 DFQATT, CDR2 SNEGSKA (reference sequence). Trimming cost V 1 base and J 10 bases, with 5 bases left between them. The CDR3 protein is CSARGWEQFF. The CDR3 nucleotides read TGCAGTGCTAGAGGATGGGAGCAGTTCTTC.

The chain employs TRBV15 and TRBJ1-5; D might be TRBD1 (6 bases). The CDR3 runs to 17 residues. Germline assignment: CDR1 LNHNV and CDR2 YYDKDF (reference sequence). V lost 6 bases and J 1 base, leaving 19 bases between the germline ends. As DNA, the CDR3 is TGTGCCACCAGTAGCGGGAGGGCAGGGGCGAGCAATCAGCCCCAGCATTTT. Translating gives CATSSGRAGASNQPQHF.